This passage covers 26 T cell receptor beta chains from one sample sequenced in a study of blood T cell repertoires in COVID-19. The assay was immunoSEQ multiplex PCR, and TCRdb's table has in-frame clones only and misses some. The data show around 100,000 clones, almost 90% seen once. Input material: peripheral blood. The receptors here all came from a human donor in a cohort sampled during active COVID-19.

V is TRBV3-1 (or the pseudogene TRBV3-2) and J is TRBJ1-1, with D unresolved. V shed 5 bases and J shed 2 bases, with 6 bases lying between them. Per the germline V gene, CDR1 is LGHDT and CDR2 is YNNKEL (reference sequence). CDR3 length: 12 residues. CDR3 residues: CASSLSNTEAFF. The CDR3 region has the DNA TGTGCCAGCAGCTTAAGCAACACTGAAGCTTTCTTT.

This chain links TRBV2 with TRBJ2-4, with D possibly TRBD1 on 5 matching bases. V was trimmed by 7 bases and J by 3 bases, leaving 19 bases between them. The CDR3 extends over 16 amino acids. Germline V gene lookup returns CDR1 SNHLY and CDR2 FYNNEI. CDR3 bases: TGTGCCAGCAATACAGTACAGGCTAAGGACAAAAACATTCAGTACTTC. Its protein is CASNTVQAKDKNIQYF. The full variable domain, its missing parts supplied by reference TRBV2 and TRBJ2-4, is EPEVTQTPSHQVTQMGQEVILRCVPISNHLYFYWYRQILGQKVEFLVSFYNNEISEKSEIFDDQFSVERPDGSNFTLKIRSTKLEDSAMYFCASNTVQAKDKNIQYFGAGTRLSVL.

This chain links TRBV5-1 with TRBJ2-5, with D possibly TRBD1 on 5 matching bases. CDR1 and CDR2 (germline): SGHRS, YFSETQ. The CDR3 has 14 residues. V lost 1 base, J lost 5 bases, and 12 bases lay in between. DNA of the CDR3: TGCGCCAGCAGCTTGTCGTGGGGCCCTGAGACCCAGTACTTC. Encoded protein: CASSLSWGPETQYF.

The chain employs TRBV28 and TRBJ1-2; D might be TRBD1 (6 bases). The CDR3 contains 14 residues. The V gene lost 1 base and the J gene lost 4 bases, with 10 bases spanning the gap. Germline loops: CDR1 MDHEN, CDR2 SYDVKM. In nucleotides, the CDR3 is TGTGCCAGCAGTTTATCGCAACAGGGCTATGGCTACACCTTC. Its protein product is CASSLSQQGYGYTF.

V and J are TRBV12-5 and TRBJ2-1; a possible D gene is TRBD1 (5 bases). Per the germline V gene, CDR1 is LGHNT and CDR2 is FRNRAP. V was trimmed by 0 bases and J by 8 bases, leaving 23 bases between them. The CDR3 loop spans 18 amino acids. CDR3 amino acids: CASGLVRDGAVGDHEQFF. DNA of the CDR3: TGTGCTAGTGGTTTGGTACGAGATGGGGCGGTGGGTGATCATGAGCAGTTCTTC.

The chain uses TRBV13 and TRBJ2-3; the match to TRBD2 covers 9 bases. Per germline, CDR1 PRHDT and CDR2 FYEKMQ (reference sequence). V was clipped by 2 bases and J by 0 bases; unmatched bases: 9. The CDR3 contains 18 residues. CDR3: CASSLTTSGDLSTDTQYF. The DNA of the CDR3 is TGTGCCAGCAGCTTAACGACTAGCGGAGACCTAAGCACAGATACGCAGTATTTT. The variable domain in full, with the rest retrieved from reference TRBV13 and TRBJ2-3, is AAGVIQSPRHLIKEKRETATLKCYPIPRHDTVYWYQQGPGQDPQFLISFYEKMQSDKGSIPDRFSAQQFSDYHSELNMSSLELGDSALYFCASSLTTSGDLSTDTQYFGPGTRLTVL.

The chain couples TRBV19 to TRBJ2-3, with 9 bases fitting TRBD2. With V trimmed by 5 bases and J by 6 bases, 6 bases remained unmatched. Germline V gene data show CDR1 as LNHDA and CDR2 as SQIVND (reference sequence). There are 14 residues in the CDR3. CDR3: CASSPGTSLDTQYF. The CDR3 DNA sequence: TGTGCCAGTAGTCCAGGGACTAGCTTGGATACGCAGTATTTT. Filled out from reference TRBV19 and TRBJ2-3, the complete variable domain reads DGGITQSPKYLFRKEGQNVTLSCEQNLNHDAMYWYRQDPGQGLRLIYYSQIVNDFQKGDIAEGYSVSREKKESFPLTVTSAQKNPTAFYLCASSPGTSLDTQYFGPGTRLTVL.

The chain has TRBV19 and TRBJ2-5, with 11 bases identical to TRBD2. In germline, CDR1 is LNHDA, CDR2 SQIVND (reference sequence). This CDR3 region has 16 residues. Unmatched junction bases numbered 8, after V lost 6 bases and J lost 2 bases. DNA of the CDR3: TGTGCCAGTAGGCCCGGGACTAGCGGACAACAAGAGACCCAGTACTTC. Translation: CASRPGTSGQQETQYF.

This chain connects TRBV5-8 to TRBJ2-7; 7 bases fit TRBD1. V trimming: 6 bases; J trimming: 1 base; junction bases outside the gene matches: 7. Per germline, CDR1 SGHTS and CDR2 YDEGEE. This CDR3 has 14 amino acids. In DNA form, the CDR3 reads TGTGCCAGCATCGACGACAGGGAGTCCTACGAGCAGTACTTC. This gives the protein CASIDDRESYEQYF.

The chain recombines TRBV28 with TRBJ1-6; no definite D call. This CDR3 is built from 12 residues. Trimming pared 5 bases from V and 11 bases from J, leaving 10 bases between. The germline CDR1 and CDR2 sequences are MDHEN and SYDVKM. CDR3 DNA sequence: TGTGCCAGCAGTCCCAACTACCCACCCCTCCACTTT. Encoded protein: CASSPNYPPLHF.

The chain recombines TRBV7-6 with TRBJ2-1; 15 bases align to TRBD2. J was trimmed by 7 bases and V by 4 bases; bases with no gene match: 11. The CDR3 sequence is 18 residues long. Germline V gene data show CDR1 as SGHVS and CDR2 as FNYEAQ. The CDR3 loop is CASSSWTSGRARGNEQFF. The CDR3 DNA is TGTGCCAGCAGCTCCTGGACTAGCGGGAGGGCCCGGGGGAATGAGCAGTTCTTC.

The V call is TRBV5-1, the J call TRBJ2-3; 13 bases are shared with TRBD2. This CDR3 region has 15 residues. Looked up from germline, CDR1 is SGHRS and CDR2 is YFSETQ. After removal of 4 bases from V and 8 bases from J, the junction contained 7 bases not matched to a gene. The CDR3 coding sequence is TGCGCCAGCAGCGCCGGGACTAGCGGGATGGGTACGCAGTATTTT. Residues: CASSAGTSGMGTQYF. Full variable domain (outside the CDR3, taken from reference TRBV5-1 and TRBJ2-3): KAGVTQTPRYLIKTRGQQVTLSCSPISGHRSVSWYQQTPGQGLQFLFEYFSETQRNKGNFPGRFSGRQFSNSRSEMNVSTLELGDSALYLCASSAGTSGMGTQYFGPGTRLTVL.

The CDR3 region has the DNA TGTGCCAGCAGCCAAGGTGCGTCTGGGGCCAACGTCCTGACTTTC. It codes for CASSQGASGANVLTF. V gene TRBV3-1 (or the pseudogene TRBV3-2) combines with J gene TRBJ2-6; no clear D. CDR1 is LGHDT, CDR2 YNNKEL, per germline (reference sequence). Trimming stripped 1 base from V and 1 base from J, with 5 bases between. This CDR3 has 15 amino acids.

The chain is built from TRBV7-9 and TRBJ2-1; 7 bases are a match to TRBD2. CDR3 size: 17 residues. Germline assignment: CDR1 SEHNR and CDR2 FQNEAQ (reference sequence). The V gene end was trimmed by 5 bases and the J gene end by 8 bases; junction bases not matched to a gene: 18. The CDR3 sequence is CASSPLRLARESDEQFF. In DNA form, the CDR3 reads TGTGCCAGCAGCCCCTTAAGGTTGGCGCGGGAGTCCGATGAGCAGTTCTTC.

The CDR3 loop reads CASTPLAGGYEQYF. The CDR3 DNA sequence: TGTGCCAGCACACCTCTAGCGGGGGGTTACGAGCAGTACTTC. The chain employs TRBV7-9 and TRBJ2-7; 11 nucleotides align to TRBD2. CDR3 length: 14 residues. After removal of 7 bases from V and 4 bases from J, the junction contained 6 bases not matched to a gene. CDR1 and CDR2 (germline): SEHNR, FQNEAQ (reference sequence). The variable domain in full, with the rest retrieved from reference TRBV7-9 and TRBJ2-7, is DTGVSQNPRHKITKRGQNVTFRCDPISEHNRLYWYRQTLGQGPEFLTYFQNEAQLEKSRLLSDRFSAERPKGSFSTLEIQRTEQGDSAMYLCASTPLAGGYEQYFGPGTRLTVT.

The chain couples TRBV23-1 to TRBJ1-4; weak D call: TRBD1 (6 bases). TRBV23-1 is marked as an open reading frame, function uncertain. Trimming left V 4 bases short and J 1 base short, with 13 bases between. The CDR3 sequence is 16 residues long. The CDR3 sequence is CASSPDRTVTNEKLFF. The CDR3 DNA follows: TGCGCCAGCAGTCCCGACAGGACAGTAACTAATGAAAAACTGTTTTTT.

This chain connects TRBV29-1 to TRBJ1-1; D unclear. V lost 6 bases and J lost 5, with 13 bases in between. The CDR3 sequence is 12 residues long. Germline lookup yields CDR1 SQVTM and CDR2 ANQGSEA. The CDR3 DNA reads TGCAGCGTGTGGTCCGGCGGGACTGAAGCTTTCTTT. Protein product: CSVWSGGTEAFF. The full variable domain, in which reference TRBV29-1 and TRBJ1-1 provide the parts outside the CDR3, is SAVISQKPSRDICQRGTSLTIQCQVDSQVTMMFWYRQQPGQSLTLIATANQGSEATYESGFVIDKFPISRPNLTFSTLTVSNMSPEDSSIYLCSVWSGGTEAFFGQGTRLTVV.

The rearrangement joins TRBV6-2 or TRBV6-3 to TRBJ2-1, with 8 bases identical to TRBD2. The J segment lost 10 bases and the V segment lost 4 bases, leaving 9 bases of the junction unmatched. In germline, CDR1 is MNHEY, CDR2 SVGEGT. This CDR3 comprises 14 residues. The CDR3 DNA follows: TGTGCCAGCAGTTCCCCTTTGACTAGCGAAGAGCAGTTCTTC. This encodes CASSSPLTSEEQFF.

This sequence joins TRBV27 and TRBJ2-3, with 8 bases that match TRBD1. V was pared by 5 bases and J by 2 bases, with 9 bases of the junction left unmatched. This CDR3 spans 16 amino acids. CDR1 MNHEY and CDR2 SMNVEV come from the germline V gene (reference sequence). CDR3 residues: CASSTDRGHFTDTQYF. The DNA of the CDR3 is TGTGCCAGCAGTACCGACAGGGGCCATTTCACAGATACGCAGTATTTT.

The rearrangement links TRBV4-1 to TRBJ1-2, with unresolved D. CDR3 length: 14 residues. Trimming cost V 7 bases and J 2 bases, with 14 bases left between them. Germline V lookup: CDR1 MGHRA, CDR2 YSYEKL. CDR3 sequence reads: CASNSPDLNYGYTF. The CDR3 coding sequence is TGCGCCAGCAACAGCCCAGATTTGAACTATGGCTACACCTTC.

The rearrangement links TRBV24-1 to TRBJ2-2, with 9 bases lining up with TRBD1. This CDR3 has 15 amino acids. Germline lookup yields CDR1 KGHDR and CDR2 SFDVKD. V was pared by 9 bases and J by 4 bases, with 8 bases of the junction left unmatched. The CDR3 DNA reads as TGTGCCACCGGAACAGGGGGCGGCGGCACCGGGGAGCTGTTTTTT. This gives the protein CATGTGGGGTGELFF.

The CDR3 nucleotides read TGTGCCAGCAGCCAAGACGCCTGCGTTGGGGGCTGCCTCCACACCATATATTTT. It is translated as CASSQDACVGGCLHTIYF. This chain joins TRBV3-1 (or the pseudogene TRBV3-2) and TRBJ1-3; tentatively, D is TRBD1 (6 bases). The germline CDR1 and CDR2 sequences are LGHDT and YNNKEL (reference sequence). Trimming took off 0 bases at V and 8 bases at J, with 23 bases between the two ends. This CDR3 contains 18 residues.

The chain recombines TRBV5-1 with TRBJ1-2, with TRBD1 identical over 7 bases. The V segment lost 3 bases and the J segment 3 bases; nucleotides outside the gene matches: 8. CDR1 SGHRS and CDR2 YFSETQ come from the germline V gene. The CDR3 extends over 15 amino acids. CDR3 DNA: TGCGCCAGCAGCTACGGACAGGCTAGGGACTATGGCTACACCTTC. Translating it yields CASSYGQARDYGYTF.

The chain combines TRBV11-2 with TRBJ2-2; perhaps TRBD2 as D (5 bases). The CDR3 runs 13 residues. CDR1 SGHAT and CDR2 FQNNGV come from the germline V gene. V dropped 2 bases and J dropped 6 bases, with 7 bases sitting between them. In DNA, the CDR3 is TGTGCCAGCAGCTTACTCGGGGCCGGGGAGCTGTTTTTT. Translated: CASSLLGAGELFF. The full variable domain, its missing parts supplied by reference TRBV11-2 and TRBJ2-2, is EAGVAQSPRYKIIEKRQSVAFWCNPISGHATLYWYQQILGQGPKLLIQFQNNGVVDDSQLPKDRFSAERLKGVDSTLKIQPAKLEDSAVYLCASSLLGAGELFFGEGSRLTVL.

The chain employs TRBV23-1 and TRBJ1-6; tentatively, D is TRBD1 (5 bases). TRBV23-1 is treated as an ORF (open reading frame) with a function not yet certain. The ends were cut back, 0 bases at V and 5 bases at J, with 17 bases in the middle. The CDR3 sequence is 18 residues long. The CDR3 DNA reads TGCGCCAGCAGTCAATCTCGAAGACAGTCGTTAGATAATTCACCCCTCCACTTT. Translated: CASSQSRRQSLDNSPLHF.

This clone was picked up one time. The CDR3 nucleotides read TGCGCCAGCAGCTTGGTCACAGGACCCTTCTACGAGCAGTACTTC. Amino acids: CASSLVTGPFYEQYF. This sequence joins TRBV5-1 and TRBJ2-7, with D perhaps matching TRBD1 (5 bases). Germline V gives CDR1 SGHRS, CDR2 YFSETQ. Deletions cut 0 bases from V and 3 bases from J, with 13 bases between. This CDR3 region has 15 residues.